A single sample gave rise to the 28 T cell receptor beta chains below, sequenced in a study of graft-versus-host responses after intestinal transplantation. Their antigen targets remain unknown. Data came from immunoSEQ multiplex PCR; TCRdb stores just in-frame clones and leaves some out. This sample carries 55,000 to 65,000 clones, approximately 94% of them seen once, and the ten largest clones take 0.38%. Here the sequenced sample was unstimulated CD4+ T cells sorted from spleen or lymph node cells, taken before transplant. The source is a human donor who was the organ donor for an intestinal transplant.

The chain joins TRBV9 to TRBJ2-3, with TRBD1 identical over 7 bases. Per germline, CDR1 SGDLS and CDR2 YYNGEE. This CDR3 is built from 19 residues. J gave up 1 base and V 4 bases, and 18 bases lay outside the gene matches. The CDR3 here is CASSPRGPRDSLGTDTQYF. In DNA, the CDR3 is TGTGCCAGCAGCCCCAGAGGTCCACGGGACAGTCTGGGCACAGATACGCAGTATTTT.

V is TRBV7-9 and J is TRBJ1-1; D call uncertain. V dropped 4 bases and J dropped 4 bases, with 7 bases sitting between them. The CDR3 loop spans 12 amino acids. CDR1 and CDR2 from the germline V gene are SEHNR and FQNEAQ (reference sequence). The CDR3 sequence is CASSSWGTEAFF. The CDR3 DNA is TGTGCCAGCAGCTCCTGGGGCACTGAAGCTTTCTTT. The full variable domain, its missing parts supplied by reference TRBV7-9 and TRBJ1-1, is DTGVSQNPRHKITKRGQNVTFRCDPISEHNRLYWYRQTLGQGPEFLTYFQNEAQLEKSRLLSDRFSAERPKGSFSTLEIQRTEQGDSAMYLCASSSWGTEAFFGQGTRLTVV.

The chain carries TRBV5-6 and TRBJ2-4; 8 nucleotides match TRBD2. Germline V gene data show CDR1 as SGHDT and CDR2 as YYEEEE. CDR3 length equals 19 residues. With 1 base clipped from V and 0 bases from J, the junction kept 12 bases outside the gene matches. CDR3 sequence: CASSLKLTSGLLAKNIQYF. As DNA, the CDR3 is TGTGCCAGCAGCTTGAAGCTAACTAGCGGCCTTCTAGCCAAAAACATTCAGTACTTC.

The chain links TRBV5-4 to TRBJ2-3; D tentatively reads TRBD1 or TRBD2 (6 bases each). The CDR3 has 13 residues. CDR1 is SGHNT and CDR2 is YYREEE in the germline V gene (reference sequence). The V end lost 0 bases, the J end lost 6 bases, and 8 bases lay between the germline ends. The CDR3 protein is CASSLGGADTQYF. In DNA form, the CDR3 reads TGTGCCAGCAGCTTGGGGGGGGCCGATACGCAGTATTTT.

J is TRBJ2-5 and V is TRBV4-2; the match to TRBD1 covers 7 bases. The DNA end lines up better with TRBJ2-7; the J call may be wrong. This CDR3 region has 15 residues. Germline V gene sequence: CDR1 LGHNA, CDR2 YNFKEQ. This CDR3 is CASSQEGTVPYEQYF. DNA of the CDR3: TGTGCCAGCAGCCAAGAGGGGACAGTCCCCTACGAGCAGTACTTC.

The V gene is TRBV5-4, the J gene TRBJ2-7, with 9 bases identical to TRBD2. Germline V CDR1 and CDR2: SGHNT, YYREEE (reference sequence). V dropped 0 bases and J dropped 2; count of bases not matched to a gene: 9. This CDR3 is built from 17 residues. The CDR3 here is CASSLGTSGGIPYEQYF. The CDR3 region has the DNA TGTGCCAGCAGCTTGGGGACCAGCGGGGGGATCCCCTACGAGCAGTACTTC.

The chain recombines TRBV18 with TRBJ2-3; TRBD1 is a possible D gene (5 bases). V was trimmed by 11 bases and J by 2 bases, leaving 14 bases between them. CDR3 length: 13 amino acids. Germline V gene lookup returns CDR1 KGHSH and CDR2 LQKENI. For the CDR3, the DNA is TGTGCCGGCAGGGTCAGGATCACAGATACGCAGTATTTT. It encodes CAGRVRITDTQYF. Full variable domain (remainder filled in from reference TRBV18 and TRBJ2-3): NAGVMQNPRHLVRRRGQEARLRCSPMKGHSHVYWYRQLPEEGLKFMVYLQKENIIDESGMPKERFSAEFPKEGPSILRIQQVVRGDSAAYFCAGRVRITDTQYFGPGTRLTVL.

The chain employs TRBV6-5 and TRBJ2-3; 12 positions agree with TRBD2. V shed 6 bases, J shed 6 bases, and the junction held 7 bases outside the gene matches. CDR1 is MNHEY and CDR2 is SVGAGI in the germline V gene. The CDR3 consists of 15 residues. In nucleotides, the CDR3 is TGTGCCAGCAGCTTTGGACTAGCGGGGAGGGATACGCAGTATTTT. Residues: CASSFGLAGRDTQYF.

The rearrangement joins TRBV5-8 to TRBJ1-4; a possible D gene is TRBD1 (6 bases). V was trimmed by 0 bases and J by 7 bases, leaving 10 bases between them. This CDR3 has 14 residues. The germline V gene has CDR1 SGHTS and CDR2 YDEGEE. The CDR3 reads CASSLAQGGEKLFF. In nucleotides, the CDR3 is TGTGCCAGCAGCTTGGCACAGGGAGGTGAAAAACTGTTTTTT.

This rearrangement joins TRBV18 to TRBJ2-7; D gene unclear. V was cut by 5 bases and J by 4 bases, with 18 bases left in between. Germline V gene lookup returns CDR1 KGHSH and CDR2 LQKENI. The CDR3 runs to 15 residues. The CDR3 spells CASSAATGPSYEQYF. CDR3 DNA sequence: TGTGCCAGCTCAGCGGCTACCGGGCCATCGTACGAGCAGTACTTC.

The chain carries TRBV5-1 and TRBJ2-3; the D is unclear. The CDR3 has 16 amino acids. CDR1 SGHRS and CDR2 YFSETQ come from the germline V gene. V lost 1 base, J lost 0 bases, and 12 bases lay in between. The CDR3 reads CASSLRLGPSTDTQYF. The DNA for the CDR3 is TGCGCCAGCAGCTTGCGGTTGGGCCCGAGCACAGATACGCAGTATTTT.

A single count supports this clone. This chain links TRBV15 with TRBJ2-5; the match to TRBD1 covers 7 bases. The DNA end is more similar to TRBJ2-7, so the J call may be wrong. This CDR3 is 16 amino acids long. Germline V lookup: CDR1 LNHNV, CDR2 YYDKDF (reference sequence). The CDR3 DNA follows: TGTGCCACCAGCAGAAAGGGACAGTTCCGACCCTACGAGCAGTACTTC. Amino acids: CATSRKGQFRPYEQYF.

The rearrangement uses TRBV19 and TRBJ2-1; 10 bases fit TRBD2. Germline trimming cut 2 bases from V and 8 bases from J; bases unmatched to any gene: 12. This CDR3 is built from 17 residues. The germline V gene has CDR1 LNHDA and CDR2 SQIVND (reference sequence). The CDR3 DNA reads TGTGCCAGTAGTATATACCCAAGGAGCGGGGGGGCCCATGAGCAGTTCTTC. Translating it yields CASSIYPRSGGAHEQFF.

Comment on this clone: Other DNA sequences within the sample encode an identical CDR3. CDR3 sequence: CASSQVVVSGANVLTF. The DNA of the CDR3 is TGTGCCAGCAGCCAAGTTGTAGTATCTGGGGCCAACGTCCTGACTTTC. This rearrangement joins TRBV14 to TRBJ2-6; D is unclear. This CDR3 contains 16 residues. Germline assignment: CDR1 SGHDN and CDR2 FVKESK. Trimming cost V 1 base and J 1 base, with 8 bases left between them.

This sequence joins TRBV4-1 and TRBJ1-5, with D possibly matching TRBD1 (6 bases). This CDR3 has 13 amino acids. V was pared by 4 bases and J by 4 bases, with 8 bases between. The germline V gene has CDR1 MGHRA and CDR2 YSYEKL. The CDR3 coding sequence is TGCGCCAGCAGCCTAACAGGGAATCAGCCCCAGCATTTT. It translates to CASSLTGNQPQHF.

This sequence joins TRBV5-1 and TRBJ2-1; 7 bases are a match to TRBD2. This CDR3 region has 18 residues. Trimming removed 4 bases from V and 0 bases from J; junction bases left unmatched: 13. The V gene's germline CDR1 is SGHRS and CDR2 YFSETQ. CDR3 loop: CASSGKFSGPSSYNEQFF. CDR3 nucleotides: TGCGCCAGCAGCGGAAAATTTAGCGGGCCGAGCTCCTACAATGAGCAGTTCTTC.

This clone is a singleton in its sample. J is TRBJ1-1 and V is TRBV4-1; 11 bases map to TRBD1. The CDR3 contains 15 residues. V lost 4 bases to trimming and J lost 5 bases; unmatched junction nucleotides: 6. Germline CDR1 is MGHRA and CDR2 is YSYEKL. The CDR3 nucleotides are TGCGCCAGCAGCCGAACCGGGACAGGGGGAACTGAAGCTTTCTTT. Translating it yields CASSRTGTGGTEAFF.

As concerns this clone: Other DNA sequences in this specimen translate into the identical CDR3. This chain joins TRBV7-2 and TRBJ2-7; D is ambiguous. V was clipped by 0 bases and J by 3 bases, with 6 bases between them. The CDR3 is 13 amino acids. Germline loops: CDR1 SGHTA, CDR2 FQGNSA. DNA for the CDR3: TGTGCCAGCAGCTTAGCGGGCGGCTACGAGCAGTACTTC. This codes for CASSLAGGYEQYF. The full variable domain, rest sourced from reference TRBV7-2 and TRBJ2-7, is GAGVSQSPSNKVTEKGKDVELRCDPISGHTALYWYRQSLGQGLEFLIYFQGNSAPDKSGLPSDRFSAERTGGSVSTLTIQRTQQEDSAVYLCASSLAGGYEQYFGPGTRLTVT.

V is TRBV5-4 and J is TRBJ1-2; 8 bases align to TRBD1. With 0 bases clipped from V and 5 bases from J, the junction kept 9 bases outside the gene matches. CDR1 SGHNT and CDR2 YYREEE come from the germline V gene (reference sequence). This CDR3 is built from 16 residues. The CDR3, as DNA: TGTGCCAGCAGCTTGGTAATGAGGACAGGGAAATATGGCTACACCTTC. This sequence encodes CASSLVMRTGKYGYTF. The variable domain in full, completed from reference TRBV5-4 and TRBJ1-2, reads ETGVTQSPTHLIKTRGQQVTLRCSSQSGHNTVSWYQQALGQGPQFIFQYYREEENGRGNFPPRFSGLQFPNYSSELNVNALELDDSALYLCASSLVMRTGKYGYTFGSGTRLTVV.

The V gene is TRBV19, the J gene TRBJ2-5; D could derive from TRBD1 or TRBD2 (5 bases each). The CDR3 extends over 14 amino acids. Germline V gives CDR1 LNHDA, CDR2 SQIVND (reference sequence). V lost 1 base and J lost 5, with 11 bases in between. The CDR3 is CASSIGGLGETQYF. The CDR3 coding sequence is TGTGCCAGTAGTATAGGGGGGTTGGGGGAGACCCAGTACTTC.

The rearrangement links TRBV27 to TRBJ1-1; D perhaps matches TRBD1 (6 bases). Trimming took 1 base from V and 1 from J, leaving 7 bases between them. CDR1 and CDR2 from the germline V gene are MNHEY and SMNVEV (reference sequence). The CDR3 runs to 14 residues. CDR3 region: CASSLLTGNTEAFF. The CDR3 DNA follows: TGTGCCAGCAGTTTATTGACAGGGAACACTGAAGCTTTCTTT.

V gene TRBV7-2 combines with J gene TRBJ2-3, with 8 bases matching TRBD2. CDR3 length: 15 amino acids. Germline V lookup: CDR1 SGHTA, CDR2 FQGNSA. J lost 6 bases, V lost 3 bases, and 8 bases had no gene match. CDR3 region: CASSFERRGVDTQYF. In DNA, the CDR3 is TGTGCCAGCAGCTTTGAAAGGCGGGGGGTCGATACGCAGTATTTT.

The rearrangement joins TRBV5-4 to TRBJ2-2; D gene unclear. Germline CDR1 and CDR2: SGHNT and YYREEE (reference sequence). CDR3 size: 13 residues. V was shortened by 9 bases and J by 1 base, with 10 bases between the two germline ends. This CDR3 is CAIANWNTGELFF. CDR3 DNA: TGTGCCATCGCGAACTGGAACACCGGGGAGCTGTTTTTT. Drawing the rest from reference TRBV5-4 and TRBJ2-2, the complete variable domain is ETGVTQSPTHLIKTRGQQVTLRCSSQSGHNTVSWYQQALGQGPQFIFQYYREEENGRGNFPPRFSGLQFPNYSSELNVNALELDDSALYLCAIANWNTGELFFGEGSRLTVL.

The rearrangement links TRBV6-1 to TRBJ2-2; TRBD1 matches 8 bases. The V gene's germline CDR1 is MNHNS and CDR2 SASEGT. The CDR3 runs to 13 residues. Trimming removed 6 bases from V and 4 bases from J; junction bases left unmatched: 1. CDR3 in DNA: TGTGCCAGCAGGACAGGGGTCACCGGGGAGCTGTTTTTT. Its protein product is CASRTGVTGELFF.

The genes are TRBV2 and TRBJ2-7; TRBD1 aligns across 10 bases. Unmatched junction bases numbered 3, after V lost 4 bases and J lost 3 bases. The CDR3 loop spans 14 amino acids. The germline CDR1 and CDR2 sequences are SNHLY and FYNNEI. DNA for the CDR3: TGTGCCAGCAGTGGTAGGACAGGGGGCTACGAGCAGTACTTC. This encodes CASSGRTGGYEQYF.

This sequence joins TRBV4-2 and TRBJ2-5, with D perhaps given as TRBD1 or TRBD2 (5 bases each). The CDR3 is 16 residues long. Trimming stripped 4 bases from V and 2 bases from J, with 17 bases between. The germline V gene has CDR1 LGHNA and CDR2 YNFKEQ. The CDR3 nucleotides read TGTGCCAGCAGCCCTCGTTTAGCGAAGGGGCAAGAGACCCAGTACTTC. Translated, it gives CASSPRLAKGQETQYF.

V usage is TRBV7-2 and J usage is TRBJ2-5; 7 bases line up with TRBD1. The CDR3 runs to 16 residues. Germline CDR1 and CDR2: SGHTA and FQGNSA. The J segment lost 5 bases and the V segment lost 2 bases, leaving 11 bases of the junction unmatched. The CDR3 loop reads CASSLKGTGQRETQYF. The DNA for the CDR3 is TGTGCCAGCAGCTTAAAGGGAACGGGACAGAGGGAGACCCAGTACTTC.

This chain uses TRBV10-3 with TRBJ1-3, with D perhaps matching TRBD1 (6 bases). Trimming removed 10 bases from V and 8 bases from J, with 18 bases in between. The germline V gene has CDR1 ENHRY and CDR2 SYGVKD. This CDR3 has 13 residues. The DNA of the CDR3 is TGTGCCACCCGTAGGGCCTCAGGGGACACCATATATTTT. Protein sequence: CATRRASGDTIYF.